This TCR beta chain was profiled in a study of Ad26.COV2.S vaccination and SARS-CoV-2 variants. Per germline, CDR1 SEHNR and CDR2 FQNEAQ (reference sequence). Trimming took off 5 bases at V and 8 bases at J, with 18 bases between the two ends. This CDR3 is 15 amino acids long. Profiled with immunoSEQ multiplex PCR; TCRdb holds only in-frame clones, not every one. The sample holds about 350,000 clones, 88% seen once. Indicated treatment: around 19 received Ad26.COV2.S at low or high dose, single or two shots; roughly five received placebo; per-sample allocation not given. Samples were taken on day 63 after the first vaccine or placebo injection.

The material sequenced was peripheral blood, taken in a trial of Ad26.COV2.S vaccine versus placebo. The chain employs TRBV7-9 and TRBJ1-4; D remains ambiguous. The TCR originated in a person between 18 and 60 years old who received the Ad26.COV2.S COVID-19 vaccine or a placebo. The CDR3 loop reads CASSLTDVSREKLFF. In DNA form, the CDR3 reads TGTGCCAGCAGCCTCACCGACGTCAGCCGGGAAAAACTGTTTTTT.